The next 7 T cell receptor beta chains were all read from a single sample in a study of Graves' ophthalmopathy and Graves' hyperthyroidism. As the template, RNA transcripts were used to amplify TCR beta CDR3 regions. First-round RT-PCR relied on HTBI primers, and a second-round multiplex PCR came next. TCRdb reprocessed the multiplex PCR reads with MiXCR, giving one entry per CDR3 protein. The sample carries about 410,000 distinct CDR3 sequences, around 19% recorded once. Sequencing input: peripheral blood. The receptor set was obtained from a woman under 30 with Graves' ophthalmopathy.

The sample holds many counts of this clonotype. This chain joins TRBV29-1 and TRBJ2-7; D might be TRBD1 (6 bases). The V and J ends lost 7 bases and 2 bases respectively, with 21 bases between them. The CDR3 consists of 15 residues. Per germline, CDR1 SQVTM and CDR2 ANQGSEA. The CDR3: CSARVGQLQPYEQYF. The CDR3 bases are TGCAGCGCACGCGTCGGACAGCTCCAGCCCTACGAGCAGTACTTC.

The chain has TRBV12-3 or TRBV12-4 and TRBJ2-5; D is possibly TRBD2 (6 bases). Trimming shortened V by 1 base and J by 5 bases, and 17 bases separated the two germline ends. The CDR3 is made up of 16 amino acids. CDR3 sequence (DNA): TGTGCCAGCAGTTTAGTCAGCGGGTACGCGGGGGAGACCCAGTACTTC. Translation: CASSLVSGYAGETQYF.

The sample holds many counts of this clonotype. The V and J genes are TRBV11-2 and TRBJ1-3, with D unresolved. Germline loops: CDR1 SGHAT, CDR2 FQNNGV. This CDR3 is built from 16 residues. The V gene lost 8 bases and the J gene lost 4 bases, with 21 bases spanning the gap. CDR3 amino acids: CASSQVGLWSGNTIYF. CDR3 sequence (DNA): TGTGCCAGCTCCCAAGTCGGCCTCTGGTCCGGAAACACCATATATTTT.

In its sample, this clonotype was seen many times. The CDR3 bases are TGTGCCAGCTTGGTAGCACAAGAGACCCAGTACTTC. Translated, it gives CASLVAQETQYF. V gene TRBV6-2 or TRBV6-3 combines with J gene TRBJ2-5; D unresolved. CDR3 length equals 12 residues. In germline, CDR1 is MNHEY, CDR2 SVGEGT. Deletions cut 8 bases from V and 2 bases from J, with 9 bases between.

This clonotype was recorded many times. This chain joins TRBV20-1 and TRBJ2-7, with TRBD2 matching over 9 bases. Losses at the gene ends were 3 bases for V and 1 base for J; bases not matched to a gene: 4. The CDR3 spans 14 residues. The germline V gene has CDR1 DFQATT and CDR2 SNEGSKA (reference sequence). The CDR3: CSASYLAGSYEQYF. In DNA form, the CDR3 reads TGCAGTGCTAGTTATCTAGCGGGATCCTACGAGCAGTACTTC.

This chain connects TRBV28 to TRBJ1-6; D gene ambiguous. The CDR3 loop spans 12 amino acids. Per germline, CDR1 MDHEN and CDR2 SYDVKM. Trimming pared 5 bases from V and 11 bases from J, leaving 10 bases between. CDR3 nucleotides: TGTGCCAGCAGTATCTTCAGGCCACCCCTCCACTTT. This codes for CASSIFRPPLHF.

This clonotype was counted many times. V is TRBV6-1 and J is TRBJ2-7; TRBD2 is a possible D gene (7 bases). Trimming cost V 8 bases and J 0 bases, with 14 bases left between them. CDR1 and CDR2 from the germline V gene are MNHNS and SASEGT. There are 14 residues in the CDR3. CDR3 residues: CASGGAGLSYEQYF. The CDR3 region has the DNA TGTGCCAGCGGGGGGGCAGGACTCTCCTACGAGCAGTACTTC.